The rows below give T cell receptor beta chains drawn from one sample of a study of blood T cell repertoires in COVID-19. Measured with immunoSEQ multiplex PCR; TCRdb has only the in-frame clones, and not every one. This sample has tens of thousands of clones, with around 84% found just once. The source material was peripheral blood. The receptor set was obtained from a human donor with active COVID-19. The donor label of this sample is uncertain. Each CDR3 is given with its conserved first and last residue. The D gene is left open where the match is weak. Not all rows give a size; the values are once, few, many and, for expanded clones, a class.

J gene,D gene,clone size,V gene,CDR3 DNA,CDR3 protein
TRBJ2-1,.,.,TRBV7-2,TGTGCCAGCAGCTTAGTGACGGGGGACAATGAGCAGTTCTTC,CASSLVTGDNEQFF
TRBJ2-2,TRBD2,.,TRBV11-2,TGTGCCAGCAGCTTGCCGACTAGCGTGAACACCGGGGAGCTGTTTTTT,CASSLPTSVNTGELFF
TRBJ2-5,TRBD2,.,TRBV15,TGTGCCACCAGCAAAGGACTAGCTAAAGAGACCCAGTACTTC,CATSKGLAKETQYF
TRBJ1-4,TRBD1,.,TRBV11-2,TGTGCCAGCAGCACAGCCGGGACAGGGGGTGAAAAACTGTTTTTT,CASSTAGTGGEKLFF
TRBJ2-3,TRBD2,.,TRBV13,TGTGCCAGCAGCTTAAAGGCGGGAGGGCCAGATACGCAGTATTTT,CASSLKAGGPDTQYF
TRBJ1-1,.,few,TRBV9,TGTGCCAGCAGCGCCCAGGGAACTGAAGCTTTCTTT,CASSAQGTEAFF
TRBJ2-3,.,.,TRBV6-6,TGTGCCAGCGGCCCCAGGGGAGCAGATACGCAGTATTTT,CASGPRGADTQYF
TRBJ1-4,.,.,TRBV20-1,TGCAGTGCTAGTGGGGGGCTTTCTAATGAAAAACTGTTTTTT,CSASGGLSNEKLFF
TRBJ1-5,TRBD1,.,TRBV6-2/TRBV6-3,TGTGCCAGCAGTTGGACAGGGGTCAATCAGCCCCAGCATTTT,CASSWTGVNQPQHF
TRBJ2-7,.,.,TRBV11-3,TGTGCCAGCAGCGAGGGAGTCGGCGGCGAGCAGTACTTC,CASSEGVGGEQYF
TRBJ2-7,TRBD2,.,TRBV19,TGTGCCAGTAGTATCGGACTAGCGGGGGGTTACGAGCAGTACTTC,CASSIGLAGGYEQYF
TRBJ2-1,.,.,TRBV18,TGTGCCAGCTCACCTATAGTCCTAGTCCAAGACTACAATGAGCAGTTCTTC,CASSPIVLVQDYNEQFF
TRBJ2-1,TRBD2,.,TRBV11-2,TGTGCCAGCAGTTGGGGCAGCGGGGGGATCGATGAGCAGTTCTTC,CASSWGSGGIDEQFF
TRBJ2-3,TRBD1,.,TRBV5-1,TGCGCCAGCAGCCCGGAGGGACAGGCAGATACGCAGTATTTT,CASSPEGQADTQYF
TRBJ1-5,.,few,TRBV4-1,TGCGCCAGCAGCCAATCCCAGGGACAATTTAGCAATCAGCCCCAGCATTTT,CASSQSQGQFSNQPQHF
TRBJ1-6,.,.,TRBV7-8,TGTGCCAGCAGCGGGGGGGAGGTTTCAAGCTCCTATAATTCACCCCTCCACTTT,CASSGGEVSSSYNSPLHF